This T cell receptor beta chain was profiled in a study of blood T cells in healthy people across ages. Study-wide results and limits: Among long-lived donors, naive CD4+ cells were more numerous and diversity higher than in aged donors. Unsorted PBMC material precluded a definitive naive versus antigen-experienced comparison.

This clonotype appeared a few times. Its specificity is not known. A sample-barcoded 5' primer and a J-beta primer mix were used in a second PCR of roughly 7 to 12 cycles. MiXCR was run by TCRdb on the 5' RACE reads, yielding one entry per CDR3 protein. Of some 1,800,000 distinct CDR3 sequences in the sample, 30% to 40% were seen once. Researchers collected 9.5 to 10 milliliters of peripheral blood from every single donor. CDR1 and CDR2 (germline): SGHTA, FQGTGA. There are 15 residues in the CDR3. J was trimmed by 10 bases and V by 6 bases; bases with no gene match: 12. The sequencing input was blood. This TCR was sampled from a human donor in good health. The genes are TRBV7-3 and TRBJ2-7, with 13 nucleotides matching TRBD2. For the CDR3, the DNA is TGTGCCAGCAGTCCCGGGACTAGCGGGATCCCAGATCAGTACTTC. Translation gives CASSPGTSGIPDQYF. Full variable domain (missing parts from reference TRBV7-3 and TRBJ2-7): GAGVSQTPSNKVTEKGKYVELRCDPISGHTALYWYRQSLGQGPEFLIYFQGTGAADDSGLPNDRFFAVRPEGSVSTLKIQRTERGDSAVYLCASSPGTSGIPDQYFGPGTRLTVT.